These T cell receptor beta chains were read from a single sample in a study of OX40 agonist ivuxolimab in advanced cancers. TCRdb's table, derived via immunoSEQ multiplex PCR, lists solely in-frame clones and lacks some. The sample yields approximately 50,000 clones, roughly 90% seen once. The sequencing here drew on CD4+ or CD8+ T cells sorted from blood, taken in a trial of the OX40 agonist ivuxolimab. The receptors here all came from an adult with an advanced solid tumor such as melanoma, head and neck, liver or kidney cancer. The CDR3 runs from the conserved cysteine through the conserved F or W. Fields, in order: clone size, D gene, V gene, J gene, CDR3 DNA, CDR3 protein. A D gene is named only where the DNA matches it firmly. Only some rows state a clone size, as once, few, many or a class for expanded clones.

NA	NA	TRBV2	TRBJ2-5	TGTGCCAGCAGTGATGTCAGCTCAGAGACCCAGTACTTC	CASSDVSSETQYF
NA	TRBD1	TRBV7-2	TRBJ1-3	TGTGCCAGCAGCTTAGATGCAGGGGGCTTTGGAAACACCATATATTTT	CASSLDAGGFGNTIYF
NA	TRBD1	TRBV5-6	TRBJ2-1	TGTGCCAGCAGCCCACGCCCCGCAGGGGGCGGTGAGCAGTTCTTC	CASSPRPAGGGEQFF
NA	TRBD2	TRBV11-3	TRBJ2-3	TGTGCCAGCAGCCGGACTAGCGGGAGAACAGATACGCAGTATTTT	CASSRTSGRTDTQYF
once	NA	TRBV7-3	TRBJ2-7	TGTGCCAGCAGCTTAACGGAGGGTAGCGAGCAGTACTTC	CASSLTEGSEQYF
NA	TRBD1	TRBV19	TRBJ1-4	TGTGCCAGTACCCCAGGACAGGGGAATAATGAAAAACTGTTTTTT	CASTPGQGNNEKLFF
NA	NA	TRBV7-9	TRBJ2-6	TGTGCCAGCAGCCCCCGCGGCAATGGGGCCAACGTCCTGACTTTC	CASSPRGNGANVLTF
NA	NA	TRBV28	TRBJ1-1	TGTGCCCACAAGGGGGGGAGGGGTTCGAACACTGAAGCTTTCTTT	CAHKGGRGSNTEAFF
once	NA	TRBV18	TRBJ1-4	TGTGCCAGCTCAGTATATATGGAGGCTAATGAAAAACTGTTTTTT	CASSVYMEANEKLFF
NA	TRBD2	TRBV7-9	TRBJ2-7	TGTGCCAGCATCCCCCTCCCCCTAGCGGGAGGCTCCTACGAGCAGTACTTC	CASIPLPLAGGSYEQYF
once	TRBD1	TRBV7-2	TRBJ2-7	TGTGCCAGCAGCCACCCGGGACAGGGCTACGAGCAGTACTTC	CASSHPGQGYEQYF
NA	NA	TRBV28	TRBJ1-2	TGTGCCAGTAAGGACAGAAAAATAGGCTATGGCTACACCTTC	CASKDRKIGYGYTF
NA	TRBD1	TRBV18	TRBJ1-2	TGTGCCAGCTCACCTACAGGGGGGACCAACTATGGCTACACCTTC	CASSPTGGTNYGYTF
NA	NA	TRBV6-1	TRBJ1-3	TGTGCCAGCAGTGACGAGGGTCTACTCACCATATATTTT	CASSDEGLLTIYF
NA	NA	TRBV5-1	TRBJ2-7	TGCGCCAGCAGCCCGGGTCCGGGGGAGCACGAGCAGTACTTC	CASSPGPGEHEQYF
NA	NA	TRBV6-1	TRBJ2-1	TGTGCCAGCAGTGCCTATTATGAGCAGTTCTTC	CASSAYYEQFF
NA	NA	TRBV2	TRBJ1-2	TGTGCCAGTTTTACAGTGCGAGCTAACTATGGCTACACCTTC	CASFTVRANYGYTF
once	TRBD1	TRBV4-3	TRBJ1-4	TGCGCCAGCAGCCAAGCTGGGGACAGTGGTGAAAAACTGTTTTTT	CASSQAGDSGEKLFF
NA	TRBD2	TRBV7-8	TRBJ2-3	TGTGCCAGCAGCCGGCAGACTAGCGGGAGCCCAGATACGCAGTATTTT	CASSRQTSGSPDTQYF
once	NA	TRBV2	TRBJ1-1	TGTGCCAGCAGTGAGACATTGGGCCCTCCTTCACCTGAAGCTTTCTTT	CASSETLGPPSPEAFF
NA	NA	TRBV5-6	TRBJ2-2	TGTGCCAGCAGCTTAATCAGTAAAGGTGGCGGGGAGCTGTTTTTT	CASSLISKGGGELFF
NA	NA	TRBV4-1	TRBJ1-3	TGCGCCAGCTCGCCGGGACACTTTACTGGAAACACCATATATTTT	CASSPGHFTGNTIYF
once	NA	TRBV12-2	TRBJ2-5	TGTGCAAGTCGCGACCAACTAGCTGCTAACGGGACCCAGTACTTC	CASRDQLAANGTQYF
NA	NA	TRBV21-1	TRBJ1-1	TGTGCCAGCAGCAAAAGTAATCCAGGTCGGACCGAAGCTTTCTTT	CASSKSNPGRTEAFF
NA	NA	TRBV7-3	TRBJ2-3	TGTGCCAGCAGCTTAAATTCGGTCTCAGCGCAGTATTTT	CASSLNSVSAQYF
NA	TRBD1	TRBV7-9	TRBJ2-5	TGTGCCAGCAGCTTATGGGGCAGGGGGATTCTCCAAGAGACCCAGTACTTC	CASSLWGRGILQETQYF
NA	TRBD2	TRBV7-4	TRBJ2-7	TGTGCCAGCAGCACCCCATCGGCGGGAGGACGCTACGAGCAGTACTTC	CASSTPSAGGRYEQYF
NA	NA	TRBV29-1	TRBJ1-5	TGCAGCGTTGGGGACAGCAATCAGCCCCAGCATTTT	CSVGDSNQPQHF
once	TRBD2	TRBV6-6	TRBJ2-3	TGTGCCAGCAGTTACTCGAGCGGGAGGCCCACAGATACGCAGTATTTT	CASSYSSGRPTDTQYF
NA	NA	TRBV27	TRBJ1-1	TGTGCCAGCAGTTTATCGTGGGGGCTAGAAGCTTTCTTT	CASSLSWGLEAFF
NA	NA	TRBV18	TRBJ1-1	TGTGCCAGCTCACCATTAGGGGAGGTGGGCACTGAAGCTTTCTTT	CASSPLGEVGTEAFF
NA	NA	TRBV4-1	TRBJ2-2	TGCGCCAGCAGCCTTGATCCTTGGTACGGGGAGCTGTTTTTT	CASSLDPWYGELFF
NA	TRBD1	TRBV4-1	TRBJ2-7	TGCGCCAGCAGCCTATGGAGTGTTGGGACAGGGTCCGAGCAGTACTTC	CASSLWSVGTGSEQYF
NA	TRBD2	TRBV9	TRBJ2-1	TGTGCCAGCAGCGCGACTAGCGCCCATTCAAAGGACAATGAGCAGTTCTTC	CASSATSAHSKDNEQFF
NA	NA	TRBV2	TRBJ1-4	TGTGCCAGCAGCGAGCGGGTAACTAATGAAAAACTGTTTTTT	CASSERVTNEKLFF
once	TRBD2	TRBV7-3	TRBJ2-1	TGTGCCAGCAGTCGACTAGCGGGAGACCCAAGAGAGCAGTTCTTC	CASSRLAGDPREQFF